This TCR beta chain was recovered during a study of blood T cell repertoires in COVID-19. Overall study context: The samples span acute and convalescent COVID-19 from the United States, Italy and Spain. The cDNA or gDNA used as material had been derived from T cells, B-cell-depleted T cells, or PBMCs.

As originally analysed: Scientists estimated how many nucleated cells there were by amplifying reference gene primers. Sequencing was performed with immunoSEQ multiplex PCR; in TCRdb, only in-frame clones are kept and a portion is missing. V and J calls and clone size follow that table, whereas D and trimming were derived from the DNA. There are around 32,000 clones in the sample; less than 95% occur only once, and approximately 1% lies in the top ten. Germline V gene lookup returns CDR1 SGHKS and CDR2 YYEKEE (reference sequence). After removal of 3 bases from V and 4 bases from J, the junction contained 1 base not matched to a gene. This CDR3 region has 14 residues.

The clonotype comes from a man in his sixties or seventies with active or convalescent COVID-19. The J gene is TRBJ1-2, the V gene TRBV5-5; 12 bases are shared with TRBD1. Sequencing input: peripheral blood. In DNA, the CDR3 is TGTGCCAGCAGCTGGGGACAGGGGGCCTATGGCTACACCTTC. Translation gives CASSWGQGAYGYTF.